Detailed here is one TCR beta chain. The CDR3 has 15 residues. The V gene lost 3 bases and the J gene lost 6 bases, with 17 bases spanning the gap. The V gene's germline CDR1 is LNHDA and CDR2 SQIVND (reference sequence). The data derive from a study of blood T cell repertoires in COVID-19. Per the study methods: Estimation of nucleated cell counts was performed using reference gene primer amplification. Profiling relied on immunoSEQ multiplex PCR, and the TCRdb table lists in-frame clones only, not all of them. V and J calls and clone size are given by that table; D and trimming were obtained from the DNA. The sample consists of some 83,000 clones, approximately 88% of them appearing once.

The clonotype originates from a man aged 55 to 70 with acute or convalescent COVID-19. The specimen sequenced was peripheral blood. The gene calls are TRBV19 and TRBJ1-2; TRBD1 might be the D (6 bases). The CDR3 region has the DNA TGTGCCAGTAGTATTCGCAGGGGTCTGGAAAATGGCTACACCTTC. Translating it yields CASSIRRGLENGYTF.